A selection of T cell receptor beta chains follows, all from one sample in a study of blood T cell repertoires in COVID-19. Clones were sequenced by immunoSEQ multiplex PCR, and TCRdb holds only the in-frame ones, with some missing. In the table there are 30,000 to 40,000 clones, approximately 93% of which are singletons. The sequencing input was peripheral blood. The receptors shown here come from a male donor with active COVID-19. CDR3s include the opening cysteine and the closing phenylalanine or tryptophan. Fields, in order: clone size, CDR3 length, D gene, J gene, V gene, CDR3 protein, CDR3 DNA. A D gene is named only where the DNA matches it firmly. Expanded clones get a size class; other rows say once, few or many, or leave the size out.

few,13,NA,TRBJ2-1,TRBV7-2,CASSALTFNEQFF,TGTGCCAGCAGCGCCCTAACTTTCAATGAGCAGTTCTTC
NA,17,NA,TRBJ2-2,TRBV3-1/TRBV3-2,CASSQELELANTGELFF,TGTGCCAGCAGCCAAGAATTAGAACTAGCGAACACCGGGGAGCTGTTTTTT
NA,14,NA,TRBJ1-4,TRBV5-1,CASSSLATNEKLFF,TGCGCCAGCAGCTCACTTGCAACTAATGAAAAACTGTTTTTT
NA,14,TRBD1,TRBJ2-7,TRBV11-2,CASRDWTGGNEQYF,TGTGCCAGCAGAGATTGGACAGGGGGCAACGAGCAGTACTTC
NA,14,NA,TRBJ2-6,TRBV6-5,CASHQARGANVLTF,TGTGCCAGCCACCAGGCCCGAGGGGCCAACGTCCTGACTTTC
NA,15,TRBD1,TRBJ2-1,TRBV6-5,CASRATGGSYNEQFF,TGTGCCAGCAGAGCGACAGGGGGCTCGTACAATGAGCAGTTCTTC
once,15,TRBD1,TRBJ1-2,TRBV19,CASRSYRGGNYGYTF,TGTGCCAGTAGAAGCTACAGGGGGGGTAACTATGGCTACACCTTC
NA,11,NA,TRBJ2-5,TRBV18,CASSRRETQYF,TGTGCCAGCTCACGTCGGGAGACCCAGTACTTC
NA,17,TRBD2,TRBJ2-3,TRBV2,CASSGLAGAARTDTQYF,TGTGCCAGCAGTGGACTAGCGGGGGCCGCCCGCACAGATACGCAGTATTTT
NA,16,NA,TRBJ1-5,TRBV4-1,CASSQDPGTPNQPQHF,TGCGCCAGCAGCCAAGATCCTGGCACACCCAATCAGCCCCAGCATTTT
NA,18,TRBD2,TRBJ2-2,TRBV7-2,CASSPSQLAGVNTGELFF,TGTGCCAGCAGCCCCAGCCAACTAGCGGGGGTGAACACCGGGGAGCTGTTTTTT
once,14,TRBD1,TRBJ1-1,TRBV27,CASGGTGVNTEAFF,TGTGCCAGCGGGGGAACAGGGGTGAACACTGAAGCTTTCTTT
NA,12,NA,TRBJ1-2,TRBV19,CASLGLFYGYTF,TGTGCCAGTCTGGGACTGTTCTATGGCTACACCTTC